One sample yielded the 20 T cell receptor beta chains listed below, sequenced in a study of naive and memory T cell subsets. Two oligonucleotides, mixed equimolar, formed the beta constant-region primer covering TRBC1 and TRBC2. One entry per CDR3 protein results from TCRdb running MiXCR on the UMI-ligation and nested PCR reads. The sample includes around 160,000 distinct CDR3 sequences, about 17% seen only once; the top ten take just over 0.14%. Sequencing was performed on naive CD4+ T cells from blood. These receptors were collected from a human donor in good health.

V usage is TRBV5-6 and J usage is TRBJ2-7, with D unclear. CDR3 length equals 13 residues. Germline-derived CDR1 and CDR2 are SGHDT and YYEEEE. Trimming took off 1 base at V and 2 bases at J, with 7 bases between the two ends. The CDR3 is CASSLRHTYEQYF. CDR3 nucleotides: TGTGCCAGCAGCTTGAGACATACCTACGAGCAGTACTTC.

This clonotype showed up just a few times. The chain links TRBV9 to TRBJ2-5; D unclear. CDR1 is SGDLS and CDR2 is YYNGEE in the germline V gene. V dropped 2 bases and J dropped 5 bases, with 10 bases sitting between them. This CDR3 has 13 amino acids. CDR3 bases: TGTGCCAGCAGCGTTGGGGTTGGGGAGACCCAGTACTTC. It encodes CASSVGVGETQYF.

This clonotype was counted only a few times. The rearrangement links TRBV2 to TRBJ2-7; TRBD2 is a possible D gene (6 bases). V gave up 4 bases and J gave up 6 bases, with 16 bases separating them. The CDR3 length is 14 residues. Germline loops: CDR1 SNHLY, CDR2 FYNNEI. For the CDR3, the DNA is TGTGCCAGCAGTGGTTGGACTACTCCCGGCGAGCAGTACTTC. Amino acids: CASSGWTTPGEQYF.

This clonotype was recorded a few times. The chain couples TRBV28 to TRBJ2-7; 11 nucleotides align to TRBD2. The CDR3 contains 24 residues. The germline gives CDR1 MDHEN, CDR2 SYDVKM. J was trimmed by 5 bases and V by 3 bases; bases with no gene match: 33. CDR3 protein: CASSFMGLLGSGSLAGGGGHEQYF. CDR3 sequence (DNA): TGTGCCAGCAGTTTTATGGGGCTTCTTGGGTCCGGAAGCCTAGCGGGAGGAGGGGGCCACGAGCAGTACTTC.

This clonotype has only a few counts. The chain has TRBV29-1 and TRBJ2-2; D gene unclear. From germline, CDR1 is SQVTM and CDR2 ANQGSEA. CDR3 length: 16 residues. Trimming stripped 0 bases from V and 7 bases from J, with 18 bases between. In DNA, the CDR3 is TGCAGCGTTGAAGAAGGCGGTGAAGGGAACGGCGGGGAGCTGTTTTTT. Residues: CSVEEGGEGNGGELFF.

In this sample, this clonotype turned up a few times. CDR3 sequence: CATTSLSSGSSYNEQFF. For the CDR3, the DNA is TGTGCCACCACTTCATTATCTAGCGGGAGCTCCTACAATGAGCAGTTCTTC. The chain links TRBV24-1 to TRBJ2-1, with TRBD2 matching 10 bases. Germline CDR1 is KGHDR and CDR2 is SFDVKD. After removal of 8 bases from V and 0 bases from J, the junction contained 9 bases not matched to a gene. The CDR3 length is 17 residues.

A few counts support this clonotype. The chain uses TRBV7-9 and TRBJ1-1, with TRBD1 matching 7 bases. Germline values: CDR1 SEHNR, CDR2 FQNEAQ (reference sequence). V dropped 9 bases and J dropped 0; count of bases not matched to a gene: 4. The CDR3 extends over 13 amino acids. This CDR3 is CASGDSVNTEAFF. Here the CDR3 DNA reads TGTGCCAGTGGGGACAGCGTGAACACTGAAGCTTTCTTT.

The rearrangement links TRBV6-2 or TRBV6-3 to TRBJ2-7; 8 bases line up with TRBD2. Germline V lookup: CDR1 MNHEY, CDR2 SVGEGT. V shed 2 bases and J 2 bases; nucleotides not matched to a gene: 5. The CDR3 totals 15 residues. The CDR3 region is CASSYGQGLAYEQYF. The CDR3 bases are TGTGCCAGCAGTTACGGGCAGGGACTAGCCTACGAGCAGTACTTC.

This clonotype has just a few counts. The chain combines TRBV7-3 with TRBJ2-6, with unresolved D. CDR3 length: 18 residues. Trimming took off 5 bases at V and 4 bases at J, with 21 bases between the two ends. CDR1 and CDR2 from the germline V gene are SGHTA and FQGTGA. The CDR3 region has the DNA TGTGCCAGCAGCGCACTGGCGGCGATGGCTGCCGGGGCCAACGTCCTGACTTTC. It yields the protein CASSALAAMAAGANVLTF.

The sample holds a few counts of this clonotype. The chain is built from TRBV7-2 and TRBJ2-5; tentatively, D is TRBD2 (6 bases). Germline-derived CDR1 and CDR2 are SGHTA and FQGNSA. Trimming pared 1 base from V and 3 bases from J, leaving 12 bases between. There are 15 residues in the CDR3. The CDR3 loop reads CASSLGGRTEETQYF. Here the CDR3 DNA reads TGTGCCAGCAGCTTAGGTGGGAGGACGGAAGAGACCCAGTACTTC.

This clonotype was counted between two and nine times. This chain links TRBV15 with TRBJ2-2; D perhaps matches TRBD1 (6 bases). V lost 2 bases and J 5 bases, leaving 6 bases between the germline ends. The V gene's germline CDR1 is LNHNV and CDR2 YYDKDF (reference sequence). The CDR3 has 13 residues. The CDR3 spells CATSRRGTGELFF. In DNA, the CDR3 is TGTGCCACCAGCAGAAGGGGGACCGGGGAGCTGTTTTTT. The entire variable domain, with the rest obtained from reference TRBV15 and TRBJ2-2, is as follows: DAMVIQNPRYQVTQFGKPVTLSCSQTLNHNVMYWYQQKSSQAPKLLFHYYDKDFNNEADTPDNFQSRRPNTSFCFLDIRSPGLGDTAMYLCATSRRGTGELFFGEGSRLTVL.

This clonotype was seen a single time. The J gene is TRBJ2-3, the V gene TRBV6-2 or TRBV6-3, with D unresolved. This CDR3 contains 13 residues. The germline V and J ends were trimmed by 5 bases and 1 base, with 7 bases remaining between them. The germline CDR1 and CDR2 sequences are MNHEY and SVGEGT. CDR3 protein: CASSRPCTDTQYF. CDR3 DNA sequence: TGTGCCAGCAGTCGACCATGCACAGATACGCAGTATTTT.

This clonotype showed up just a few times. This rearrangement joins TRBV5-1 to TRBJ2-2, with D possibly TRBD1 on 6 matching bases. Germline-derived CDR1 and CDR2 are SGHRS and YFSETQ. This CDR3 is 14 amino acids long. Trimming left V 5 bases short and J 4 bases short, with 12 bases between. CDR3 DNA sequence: TGCGCCAGCAGGGAACAGGGCACCACCGGGGAGCTGTTTTTT. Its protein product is CASREQGTTGELFF.

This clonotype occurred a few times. The CDR3 coding sequence is TGTGCCAGCACGCCCCCTGGGGCAGGGCAAGAGACCCAGTACTTC. This gives the protein CASTPPGAGQETQYF. V usage is TRBV6-2 or TRBV6-3 and J usage is TRBJ2-5; a weak D match, TRBD1 (5 bases). The ends were cut back, 7 bases at V and 2 bases at J, with 17 bases in the middle. The germline gives CDR1 MNHEY, CDR2 SVGEGT. This CDR3 region has 15 residues.

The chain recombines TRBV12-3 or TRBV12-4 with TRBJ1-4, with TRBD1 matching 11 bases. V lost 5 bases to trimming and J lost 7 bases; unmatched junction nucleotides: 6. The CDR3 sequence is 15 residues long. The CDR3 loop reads CASSPDRGRGEKLFF. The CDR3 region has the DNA TGTGCCAGCAGTCCGGACAGGGGGCGCGGTGAAAAACTGTTTTTT.

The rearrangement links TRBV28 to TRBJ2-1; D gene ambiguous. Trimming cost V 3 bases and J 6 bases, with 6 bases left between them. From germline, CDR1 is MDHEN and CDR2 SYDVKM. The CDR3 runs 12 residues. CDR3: CASSFEVNEQFF. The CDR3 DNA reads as TGTGCCAGCAGTTTCGAGGTCAATGAGCAGTTCTTC.

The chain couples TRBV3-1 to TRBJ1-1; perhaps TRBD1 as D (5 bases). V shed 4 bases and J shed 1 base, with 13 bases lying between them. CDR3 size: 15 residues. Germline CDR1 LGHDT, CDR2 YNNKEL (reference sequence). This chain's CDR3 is CASSPYSQGNTEAFF. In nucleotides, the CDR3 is TGTGCCAGCAGCCCATATTCGCAGGGGAACACTGAAGCTTTCTTT.

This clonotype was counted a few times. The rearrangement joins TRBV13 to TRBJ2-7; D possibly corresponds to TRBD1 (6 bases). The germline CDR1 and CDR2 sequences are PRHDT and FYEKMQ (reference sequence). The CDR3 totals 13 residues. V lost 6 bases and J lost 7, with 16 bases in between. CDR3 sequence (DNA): TGTGCCAGCAGAAGGGTAGGGGGAACTGAGCAGTACTTC. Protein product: CASRRVGGTEQYF. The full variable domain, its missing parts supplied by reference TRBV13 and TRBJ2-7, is AAGVIQSPRHLIKEKRETATLKCYPIPRHDTVYWYQQGPGQDPQFLISFYEKMQSDKGSIPDRFSAQQFSDYHSELNMSSLELGDSALYFCASRRVGGTEQYFGPGTRLTVT.

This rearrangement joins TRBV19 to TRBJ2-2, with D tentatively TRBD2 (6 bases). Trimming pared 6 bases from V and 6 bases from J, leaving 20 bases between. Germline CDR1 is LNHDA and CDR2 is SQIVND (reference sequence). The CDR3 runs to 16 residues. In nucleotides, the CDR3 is TGTGCCAGTAGCCCAGGCAACGGGAGAATATCCGGGGAGCTGTTTTTT. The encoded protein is CASSPGNGRISGELFF.

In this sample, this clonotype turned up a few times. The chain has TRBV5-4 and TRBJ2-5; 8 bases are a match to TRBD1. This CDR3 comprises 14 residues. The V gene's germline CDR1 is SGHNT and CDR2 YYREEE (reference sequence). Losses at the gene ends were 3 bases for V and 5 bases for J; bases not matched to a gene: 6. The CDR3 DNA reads TGTGCCAGCAGCTCGGACAGGGCTGGGGAGACCCAGTACTTC. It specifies CASSSDRAGETQYF.